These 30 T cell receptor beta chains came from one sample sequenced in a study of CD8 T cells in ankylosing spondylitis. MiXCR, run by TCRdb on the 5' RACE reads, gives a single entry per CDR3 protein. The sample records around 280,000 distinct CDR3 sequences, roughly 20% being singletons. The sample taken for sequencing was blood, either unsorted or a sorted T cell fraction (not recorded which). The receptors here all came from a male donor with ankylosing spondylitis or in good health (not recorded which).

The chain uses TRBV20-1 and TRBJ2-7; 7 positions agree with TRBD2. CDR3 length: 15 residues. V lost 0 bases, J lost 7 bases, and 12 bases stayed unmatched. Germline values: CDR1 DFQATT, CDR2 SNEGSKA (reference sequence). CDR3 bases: TGCAGTGCTAGAGATCCTAGCGGAATGACTTGGGAGCAGTACGTC. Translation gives CSARDPSGMTWEQYV.

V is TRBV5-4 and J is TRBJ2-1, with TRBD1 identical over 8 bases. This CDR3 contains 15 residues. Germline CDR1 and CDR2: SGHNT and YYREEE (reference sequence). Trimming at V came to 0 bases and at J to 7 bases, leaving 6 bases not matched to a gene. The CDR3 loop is CASSLGQGAMNEQFF. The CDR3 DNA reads TGTGCCAGCAGCTTGGGTCAGGGGGCGATGAATGAGCAGTTCTTC.

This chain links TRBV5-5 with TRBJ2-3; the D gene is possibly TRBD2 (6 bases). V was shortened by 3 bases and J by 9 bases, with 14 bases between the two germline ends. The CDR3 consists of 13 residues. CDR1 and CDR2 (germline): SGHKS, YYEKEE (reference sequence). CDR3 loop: CASSSGTQNTQYF. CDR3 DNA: TGTGCCAGCAGCTCCGGGACTCAGAACACGCAGTATTTT.

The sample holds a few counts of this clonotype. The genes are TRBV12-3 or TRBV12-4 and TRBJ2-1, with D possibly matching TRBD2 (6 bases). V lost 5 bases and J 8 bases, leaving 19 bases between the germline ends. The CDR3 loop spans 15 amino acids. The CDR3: CASSPGTGLNDEQFF. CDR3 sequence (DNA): TGTGCCAGCAGTCCAGGGACTGGGTTGAATGATGAGCAGTTCTTC.

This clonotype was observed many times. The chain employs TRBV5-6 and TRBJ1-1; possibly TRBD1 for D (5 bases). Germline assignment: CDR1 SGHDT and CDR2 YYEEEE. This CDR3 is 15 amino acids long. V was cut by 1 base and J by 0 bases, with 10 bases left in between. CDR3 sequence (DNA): TGTGCCAGCAGCTTGTATAGGGGTATGAACACTGAAGCTTTCTTT. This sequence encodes CASSLYRGMNTEAFF.

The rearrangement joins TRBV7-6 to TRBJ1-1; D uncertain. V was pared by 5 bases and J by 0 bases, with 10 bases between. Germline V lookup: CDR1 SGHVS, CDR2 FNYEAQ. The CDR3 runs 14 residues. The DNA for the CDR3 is TGTGCCAGCAGCCTTGGAGGGATGAACACTGAAGCTTTCTTT. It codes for CASSLGGMNTEAFF.

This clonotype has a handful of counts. The CDR3 spells CASSLWGSSRTDTQYF. The CDR3 DNA reads TGTGCCAGCAGCTTATGGGGGTCTTCCCGCACAGATACGCAGTATTTT. The chain joins TRBV5-6 to TRBJ2-3, with D possibly being TRBD1 or TRBD2 (5 bases each). V lost 2 bases to trimming and J lost 1 base, with 14 bases between them. Germline CDR1 reads SGHDT; CDR2 reads YYEEEE. The CDR3 has 16 amino acids.

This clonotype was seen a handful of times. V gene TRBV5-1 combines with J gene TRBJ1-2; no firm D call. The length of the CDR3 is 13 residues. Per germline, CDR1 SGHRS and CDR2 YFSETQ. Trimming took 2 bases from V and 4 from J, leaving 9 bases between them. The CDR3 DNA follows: TGCGCCAGCAGCTTAGGAGCTGTCTATGGCTACACCTTC. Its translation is CASSLGAVYGYTF.

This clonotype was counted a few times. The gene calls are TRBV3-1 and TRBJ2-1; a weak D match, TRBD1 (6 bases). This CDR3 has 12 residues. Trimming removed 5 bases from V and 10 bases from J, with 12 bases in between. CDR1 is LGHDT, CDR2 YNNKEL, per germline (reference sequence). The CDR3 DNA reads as TGTGCCAGCAGCTACCAGGGGTACGAGCAGTTCTTC. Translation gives CASSYQGYEQFF.

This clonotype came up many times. The CDR3: CAIWDFTDTQYF. DNA for the CDR3: TGTGCCATCTGGGACTTCACAGATACGCAGTATTTT. The chain has TRBV10-3 and TRBJ2-3; D possibly corresponds to TRBD2 (6 bases). Looked up from germline, CDR1 is ENHRY and CDR2 is SYGVKD. V dropped 8 bases and J dropped 2 bases, with 8 bases sitting between them. The CDR3 totals 12 residues.

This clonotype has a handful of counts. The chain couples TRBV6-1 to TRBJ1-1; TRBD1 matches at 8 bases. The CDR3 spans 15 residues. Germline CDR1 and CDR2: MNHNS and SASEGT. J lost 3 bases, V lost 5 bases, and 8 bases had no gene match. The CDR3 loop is CASSRDRGGDTEAFF. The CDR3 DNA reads TGTGCCAGCAGTCGAGACAGGGGCGGGGACACTGAAGCTTTCTTT.

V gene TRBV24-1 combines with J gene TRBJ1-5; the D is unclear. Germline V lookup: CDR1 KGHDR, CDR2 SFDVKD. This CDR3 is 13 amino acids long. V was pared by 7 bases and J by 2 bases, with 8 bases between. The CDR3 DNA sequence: TGTGCCACCAGCCAGGTTGGCAATCAGCCCCAGCATTTT. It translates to CATSQVGNQPQHF.

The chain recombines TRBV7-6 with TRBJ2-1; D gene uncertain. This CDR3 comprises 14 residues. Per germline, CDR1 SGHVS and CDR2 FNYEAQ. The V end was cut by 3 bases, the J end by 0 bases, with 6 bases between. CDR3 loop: CASSFSPSYNEQFF. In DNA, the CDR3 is TGTGCCAGCAGCTTCAGTCCCTCCTACAATGAGCAGTTCTTC.

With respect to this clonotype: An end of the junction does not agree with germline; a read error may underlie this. CDR3: CVSTLRNSLAGTDTQYF. In DNA, the CDR3 is TGTGTCAGCACCCTTCGGAATTCACTAGCAGGCACAGATACGCAGTATTTT. This chain connects TRBV3-1 to TRBJ2-3; possible D gene TRBD2, 6 bases. This CDR3 contains 17 residues. In germline, CDR1 is LGHDT, CDR2 YNNKEL (reference sequence).

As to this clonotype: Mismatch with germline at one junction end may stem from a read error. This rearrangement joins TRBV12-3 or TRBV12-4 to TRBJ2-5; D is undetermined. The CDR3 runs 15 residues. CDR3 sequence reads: CANSSHQRGVGTQYF. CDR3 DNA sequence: TGTGCCAACAGTTCCCATCAGCGTGGGGTAGGGACCCAGTACTTC.

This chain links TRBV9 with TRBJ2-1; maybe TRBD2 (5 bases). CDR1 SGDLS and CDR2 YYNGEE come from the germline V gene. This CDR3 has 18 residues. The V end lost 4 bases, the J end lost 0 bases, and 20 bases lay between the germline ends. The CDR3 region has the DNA TGTGCCAGCAGCTCCCCGGGGAGTTTTGGTGGCTCCTACAATGAGCAGTTCTTC. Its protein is CASSSPGSFGGSYNEQFF.

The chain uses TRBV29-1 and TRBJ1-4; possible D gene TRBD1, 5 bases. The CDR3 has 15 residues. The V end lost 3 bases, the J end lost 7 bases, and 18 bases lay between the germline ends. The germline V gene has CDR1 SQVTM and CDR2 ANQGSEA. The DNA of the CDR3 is TGCAGCGTTGAGGTTCGGAGGTGGGGGAGTGAAAAACTGTTTTTT. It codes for CSVEVRRWGSEKLFF.

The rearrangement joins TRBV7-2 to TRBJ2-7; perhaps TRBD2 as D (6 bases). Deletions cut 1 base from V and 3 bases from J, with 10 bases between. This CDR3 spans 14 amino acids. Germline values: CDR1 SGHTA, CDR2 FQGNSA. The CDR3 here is CASSLVAGNYEQYV. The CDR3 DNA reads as TGTGCCAGCAGCTTAGTTGCGGGAAACTACGAGCAGTACGTC.

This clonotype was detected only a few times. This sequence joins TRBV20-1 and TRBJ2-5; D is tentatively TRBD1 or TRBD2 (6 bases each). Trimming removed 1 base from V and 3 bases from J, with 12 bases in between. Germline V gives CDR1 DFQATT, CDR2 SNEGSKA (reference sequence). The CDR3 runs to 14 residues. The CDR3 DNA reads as TGCAGTGCTAGAGGAGGGGGGCCCAAAGAGACCCAGTACTTC. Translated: CSARGGGPKETQYF.

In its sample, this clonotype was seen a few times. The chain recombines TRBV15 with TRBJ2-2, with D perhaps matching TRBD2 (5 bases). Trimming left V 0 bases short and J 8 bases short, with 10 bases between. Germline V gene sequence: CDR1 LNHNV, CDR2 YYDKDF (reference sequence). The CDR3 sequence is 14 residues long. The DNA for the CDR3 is TGTGCCACCAGCAGAGATAATAGGAGGGGGGAGCTGTTTTTT. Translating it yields CATSRDNRRGELFF.

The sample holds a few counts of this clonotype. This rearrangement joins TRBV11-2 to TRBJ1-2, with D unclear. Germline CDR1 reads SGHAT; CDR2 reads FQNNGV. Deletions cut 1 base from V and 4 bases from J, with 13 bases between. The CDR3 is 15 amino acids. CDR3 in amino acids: CASSLARGTFYGYTF. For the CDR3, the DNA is TGTGCCAGCAGCTTAGCACGTGGAACATTCTATGGCTACACCTTC.

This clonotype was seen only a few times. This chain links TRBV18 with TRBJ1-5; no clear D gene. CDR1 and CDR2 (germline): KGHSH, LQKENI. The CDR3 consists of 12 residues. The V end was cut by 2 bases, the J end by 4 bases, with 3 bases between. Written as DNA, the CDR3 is TGTGCCAGCTCACCAGGTAATCAGCCCCAGCATTTT. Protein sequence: CASSPGNQPQHF.

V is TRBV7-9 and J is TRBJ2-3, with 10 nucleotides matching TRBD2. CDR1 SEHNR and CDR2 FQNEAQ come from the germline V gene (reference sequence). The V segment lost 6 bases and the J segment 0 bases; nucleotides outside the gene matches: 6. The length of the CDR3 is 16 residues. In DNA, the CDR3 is TGTGCCAGCAGTTATCTAGCGGGGGCAAGCACAGATACGCAGTATTTT. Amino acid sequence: CASSYLAGASTDTQYF. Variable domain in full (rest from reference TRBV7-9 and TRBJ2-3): DTGVSQNPRHKITKRGQNVTFRCDPISEHNRLYWYRQTLGQGPEFLTYFQNEAQLEKSRLLSDRFSAERPKGSFSTLEIQRTEQGDSAMYLCASSYLAGASTDTQYFGPGTRLTVL.

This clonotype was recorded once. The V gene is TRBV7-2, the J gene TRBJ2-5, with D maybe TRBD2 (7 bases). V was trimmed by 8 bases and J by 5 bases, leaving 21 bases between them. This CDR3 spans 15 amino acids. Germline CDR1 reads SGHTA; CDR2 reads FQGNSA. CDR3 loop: CASPTRGGALETQYF. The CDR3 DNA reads TGTGCCAGCCCCACGAGGGGGGGGGCCCTCGAGACCCAGTACTTC. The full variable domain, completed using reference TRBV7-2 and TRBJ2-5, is GAGVSQSPSNKVTEKGKDVELRCDPISGHTALYWYRQSLGQGLEFLIYFQGNSAPDKSGLPSDRFSAERTGGSVSTLTIQRTQQEDSAVYLCASPTRGGALETQYFGPGTRLLVL.

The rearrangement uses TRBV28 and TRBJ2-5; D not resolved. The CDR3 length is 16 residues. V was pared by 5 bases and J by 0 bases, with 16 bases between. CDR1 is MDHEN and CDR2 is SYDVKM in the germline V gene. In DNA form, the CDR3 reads TGTGCCAGCAGTCCCGGACCTGACGTGTACCAAGAGACCCAGTACTTC. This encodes CASSPGPDVYQETQYF.

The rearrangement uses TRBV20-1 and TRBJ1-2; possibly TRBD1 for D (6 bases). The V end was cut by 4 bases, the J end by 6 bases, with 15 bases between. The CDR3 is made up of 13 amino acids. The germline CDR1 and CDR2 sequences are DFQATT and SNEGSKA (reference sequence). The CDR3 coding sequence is TGCAGTGCTAAGAAACCAGGGGCGGATGGCTACACCTTC. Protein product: CSAKKPGADGYTF.

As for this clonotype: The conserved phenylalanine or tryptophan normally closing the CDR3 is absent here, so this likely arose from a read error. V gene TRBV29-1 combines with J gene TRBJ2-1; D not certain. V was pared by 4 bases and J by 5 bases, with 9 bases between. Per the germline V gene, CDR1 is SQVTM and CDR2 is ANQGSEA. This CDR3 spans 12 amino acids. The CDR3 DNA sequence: TGCAGCGTTGGCCCTACGGACAATGAGCAGTTCCTC. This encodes CSVGPTDNEQFL.

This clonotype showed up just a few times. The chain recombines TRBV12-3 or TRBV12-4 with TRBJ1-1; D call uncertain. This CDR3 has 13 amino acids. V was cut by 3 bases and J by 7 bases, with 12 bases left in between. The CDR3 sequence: CASSFGDGLEAFF. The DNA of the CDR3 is TGTGCCAGCAGTTTCGGAGACGGCCTTGAAGCTTTCTTT.

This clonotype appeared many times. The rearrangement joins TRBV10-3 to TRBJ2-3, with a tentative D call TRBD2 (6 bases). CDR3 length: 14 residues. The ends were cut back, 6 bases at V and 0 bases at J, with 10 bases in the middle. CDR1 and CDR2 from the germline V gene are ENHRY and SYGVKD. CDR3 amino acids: CAISLAISTDTQYF. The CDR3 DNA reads TGTGCCATCAGCCTAGCGATCAGCACAGATACGCAGTATTTT.

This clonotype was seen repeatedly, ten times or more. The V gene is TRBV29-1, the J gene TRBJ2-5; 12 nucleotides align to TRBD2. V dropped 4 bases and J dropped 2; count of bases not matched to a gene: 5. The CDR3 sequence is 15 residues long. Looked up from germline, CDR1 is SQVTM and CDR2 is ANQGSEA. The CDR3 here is CSVVPLAGGQETQYF. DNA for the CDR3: TGCAGCGTTGTACCCCTAGCGGGAGGGCAAGAGACCCAGTACTTC.